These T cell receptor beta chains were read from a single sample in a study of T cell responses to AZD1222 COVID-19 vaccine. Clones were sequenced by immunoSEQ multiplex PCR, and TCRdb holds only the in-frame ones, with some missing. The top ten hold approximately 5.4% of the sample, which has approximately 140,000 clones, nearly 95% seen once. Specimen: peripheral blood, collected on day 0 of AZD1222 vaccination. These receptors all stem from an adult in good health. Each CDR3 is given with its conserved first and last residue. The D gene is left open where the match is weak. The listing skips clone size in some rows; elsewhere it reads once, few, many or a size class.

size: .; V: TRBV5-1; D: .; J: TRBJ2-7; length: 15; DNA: TGCGCCAGCAAGGAGGGGTCGAACGGTATCTACGAGCAGTACTTC; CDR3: CASKEGSNGIYEQYF
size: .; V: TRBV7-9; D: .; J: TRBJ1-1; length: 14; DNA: TGTGCCAGCAGCCCCCGAAAAGGCGACACTGAAGCTTTCTTT; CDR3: CASSPRKGDTEAFF
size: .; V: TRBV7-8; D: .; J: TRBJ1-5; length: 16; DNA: TGTGCCAGCAGCTCGCGCGTAGGGGCCGCCTATCAGCCCCAGCATTTT; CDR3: CASSSRVGAAYQPQHF
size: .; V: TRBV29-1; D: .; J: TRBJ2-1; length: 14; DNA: TGCAGCGCCCGGCATGGGGGCGCGGGCAATGAGCAGTTCTTC; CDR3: CSARHGGAGNEQFF
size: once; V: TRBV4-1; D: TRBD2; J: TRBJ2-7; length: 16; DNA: TGCGCCAGCAGCCAAGGAGTTGGCGGGGGATCCTACGAGCAGTACTTC; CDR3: CASSQGVGGGSYEQYF
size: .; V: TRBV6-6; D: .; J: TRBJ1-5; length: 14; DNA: TGTGCCAGCAGTTACTCATTGGAGGATCAGCCCCAGCATTTT; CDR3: CASSYSLEDQPQHF
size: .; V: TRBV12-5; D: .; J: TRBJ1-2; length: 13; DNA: TGTGCTAGTGGTTTGGTACAAAGGGACGGCTACACCTTC; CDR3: CASGLVQRDGYTF
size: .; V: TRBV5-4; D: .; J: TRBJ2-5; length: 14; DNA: TGTGCCAGCAGCTTAAGGGCTTTCGCCGAGACCCAGTACTTC; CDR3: CASSLRAFAETQYF
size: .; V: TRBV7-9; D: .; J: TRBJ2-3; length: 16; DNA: TGTGCCAGCAGCACTTTGATGCATAGACCCGCTTATACGCAGTATTTT; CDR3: CASSTLMHRPAYTQYF
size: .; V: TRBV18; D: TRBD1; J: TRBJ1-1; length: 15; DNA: TGTGCCAGCTCACCTCTGGACAGGGGGAACACTGAAGCTTTCTTT; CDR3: CASSPLDRGNTEAFF
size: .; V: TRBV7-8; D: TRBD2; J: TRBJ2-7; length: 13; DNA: TGTGCCAGCAGCTTCTACCGGGAGGATGCCCGGGACTTC; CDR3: CASSFYREDARDF
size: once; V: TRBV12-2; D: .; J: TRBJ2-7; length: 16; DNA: TGTGCAAGTCGCCGATTGCCCGGGTCACCACGGGACGAGCAGTACTTC; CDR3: CASRRLPGSPRDEQYF
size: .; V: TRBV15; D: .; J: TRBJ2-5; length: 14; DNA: TGTGCCACCAGCAGACAGGGTGTGGGAGAGACCCAGTACTTC; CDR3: CATSRQGVGETQYF
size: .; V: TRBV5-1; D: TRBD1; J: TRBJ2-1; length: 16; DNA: TGCGCCAGCAGCCCCGGGACAGAGAGCTCCTACAATGAGCAGTTCTTC; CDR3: CASSPGTESSYNEQFF
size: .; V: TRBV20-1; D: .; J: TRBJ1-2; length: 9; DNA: TGCAGCCCCGCGTATGGCTACACCTTC; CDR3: CSPAYGYTF
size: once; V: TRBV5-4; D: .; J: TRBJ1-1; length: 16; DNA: TGTGCCAGCAGCTTGGCGCCGAAGCGGGGTAACACTGAAGCTTTCTTT; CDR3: CASSLAPKRGNTEAFF
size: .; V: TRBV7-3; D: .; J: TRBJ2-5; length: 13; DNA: TGTGCCAGCAGCTTAATGCCTGAGGAGACCCAGTACTTC; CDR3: CASSLMPEETQYF
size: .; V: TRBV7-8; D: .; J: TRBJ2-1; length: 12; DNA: TGTGCCAGCAGCTTAGTTGGGAGTGAGCAGTTCTTC; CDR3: CASSLVGSEQFF
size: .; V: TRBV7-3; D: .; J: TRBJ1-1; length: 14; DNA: TGTGCCAGCAGCCCCAGGACAACGAACACTGAAGCTTTCTTT; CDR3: CASSPRTTNTEAFF
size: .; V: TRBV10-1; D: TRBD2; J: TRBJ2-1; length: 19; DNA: TGCGCCAGCAGTTCAGGACTAGCGGGGGGAAGAGTCTCCTACAATGAGCAGTTCTTC; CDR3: CASSSGLAGGRVSYNEQFF
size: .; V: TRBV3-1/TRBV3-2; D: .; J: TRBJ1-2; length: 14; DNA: TGTGCCAGCAGCCCTCCTAAGGGGGGGTATGGCTACACCTTC; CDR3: CASSPPKGGYGYTF
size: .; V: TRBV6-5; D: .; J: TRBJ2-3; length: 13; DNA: TGTGCCTCGGACGGGTGGAGGGCAGATACGCAGTATTTT; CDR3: CASDGWRADTQYF
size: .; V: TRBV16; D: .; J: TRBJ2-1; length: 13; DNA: TGTGCCAGCAGCCAATTGGCAGCGGGTGATGAGTTCTTC; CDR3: CASSQLAAGDEFF
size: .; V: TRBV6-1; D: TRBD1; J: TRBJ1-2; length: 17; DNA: TGTGCCAGCAGTGAAGCGCTTCGGGACAGGGAGAGGTATGGCTACACCTTC; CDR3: CASSEALRDRERYGYTF
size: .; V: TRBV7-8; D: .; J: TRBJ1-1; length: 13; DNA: TGTGCCAGCAGCTTTCGAGTGGACACTGAAGCTTTCTTT; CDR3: CASSFRVDTEAFF
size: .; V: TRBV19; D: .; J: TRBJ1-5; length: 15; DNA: TGTGCCAGTAGTTCTGATCAGGGTAACAATCAGCCCCAGCATTTT; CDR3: CASSSDQGNNQPQHF
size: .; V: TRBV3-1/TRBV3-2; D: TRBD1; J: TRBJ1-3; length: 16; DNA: TGTGCCAGCAGCCGCCGAGGGGGGACAGCTGGAAACACCATATATTTT; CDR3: CASSRRGGTAGNTIYF
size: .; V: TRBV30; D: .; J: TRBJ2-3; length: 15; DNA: TGTGCCTGGAGCCGACAGCTCCCTAGCACAGATACGCAGTATTTT; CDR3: CAWSRQLPSTDTQYF
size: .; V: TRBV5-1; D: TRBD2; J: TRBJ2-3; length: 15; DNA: TGCGCCAGCAGCTCAACTAGCGGGGAGACAGATACGCAGTATTTT; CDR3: CASSSTSGETDTQYF
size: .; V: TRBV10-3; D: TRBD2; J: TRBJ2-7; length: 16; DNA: TGTGCCATCAGTACCGGGACTAGCGGCCCTAACTACGAGCAGTACTTC; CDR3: CAISTGTSGPNYEQYF
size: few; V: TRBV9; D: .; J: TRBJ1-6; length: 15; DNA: TGTGCCAGCTCGTATGGCGGGTTGAGTAATTCACCCCTCCACTTT; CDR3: CASSYGGLSNSPLHF
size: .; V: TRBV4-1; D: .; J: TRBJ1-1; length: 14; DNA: TGCGCCAGCAGGGACAGCCCTACCGCTGAAGATGCTTTCTTT; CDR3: CASRDSPTAEDAFF
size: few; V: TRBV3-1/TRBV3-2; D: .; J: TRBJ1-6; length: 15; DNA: TGTGCCAGCAGCCAAGACTTCAGTGGTAATTCACCCCTCCACTTT; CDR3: CASSQDFSGNSPLHF
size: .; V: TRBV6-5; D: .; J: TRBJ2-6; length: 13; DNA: TGTGCCAGCAGGCTCTCGGGGGCCAACGTCCTGACTTTC; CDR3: CASRLSGANVLTF
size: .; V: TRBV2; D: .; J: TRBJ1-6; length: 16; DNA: TGTGCCAGCAGTGAAGCGCTGGGGGGGTTCCCGTCACCCCTCCACTTT; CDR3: CASSEALGGFPSPLHF